These 25 T cell receptor beta chains came from one sample sequenced in a study of spatial heterogeneity in lung cancer. Time point here: sample taken at primary tumor resection. MiXCR was run by TCRdb on the 5' RACE reads, yielding one entry per CDR3 protein. The top ten clones hold roughly 30% of a sample with approximately 9,000 distinct CDR3 sequences, about 4.5% of them seen once. The material was PBMCs, obtained at surgery. The receptor source for this set is a male donor with early-stage non-small cell lung cancer.

This clonotype was recorded many times. The V and J genes are TRBV5-5 and TRBJ1-4; tentative D call: TRBD1 (5 bases). The V gene lost 4 bases and the J gene lost 5 bases, with 9 bases spanning the gap. The CDR3 has 13 amino acids. Germline V lookup: CDR1 SGHKS, CDR2 YYEKEE (reference sequence). The CDR3 loop is CASSGTGNEKLFF. CDR3 nucleotide sequence: TGTGCCAGCAGCGGGACGGGGAATGAAAAACTGTTTTTT.

This clonotype was picked up many times. The V gene is TRBV20-1, the J gene TRBJ2-7; a possible D gene is TRBD1 (6 bases). CDR1 DFQATT and CDR2 SNEGSKA come from the germline V gene (reference sequence). This CDR3 region has 11 residues. Trimming removed 5 bases at V and 7 bases at J, with 12 bases between. The CDR3 DNA sequence: TGCAGTGCTCAAGACAGGTGGGAGCAGTACTTC. Translated: CSAQDRWEQYF.

This clonotype is deemed medium-sized. The chain joins TRBV12-3 or TRBV12-4 to TRBJ2-3; D is unclear. The germline V and J ends were trimmed by 3 bases and 4 bases, with 8 bases remaining between them. The CDR3 consists of 13 residues. CDR3 sequence reads: CASSFVWADTQYF. DNA of the CDR3: TGTGCCAGCAGTTTTGTTTGGGCAGATACGCAGTATTTT.

This clonotype came up a few times. The J gene is TRBJ2-7, the V gene TRBV12-3 or TRBV12-4; tentatively, D is TRBD1 (6 bases). CDR3 length: 14 residues. The V end lost 3 bases, the J end lost 5 bases, and 14 bases lay between the germline ends. The chain's CDR3 is CASSLGQGVHEQYF. The CDR3 DNA reads TGTGCCAGCAGTTTGGGACAAGGGGTGCACGAGCAGTACTTC.

Relative to its sample, this clonotype is medium-sized. V gene TRBV20-1 combines with J gene TRBJ1-3; possible D gene TRBD1, 6 bases. Germline loops: CDR1 DFQATT, CDR2 SNEGSKA (reference sequence). V dropped 5 bases and J dropped 6 bases, with 17 bases sitting between them. The CDR3 totals 14 residues. As DNA, the CDR3 is TGCAGTGCTGCAAAAACAGGGACCTTAAACACCATATATTTT. This translates into CSAAKTGTLNTIYF.

Sample share makes this clonotype medium-sized. V usage is TRBV7-2 and J usage is TRBJ2-3; D is ambiguous. With 5 bases removed from V and 6 bases from J, the gap between germline ends came to 9 bases. Germline CDR1 SGHTA, CDR2 FQGNSA. The CDR3 has 12 amino acids. This CDR3 is CASSPLGDTQYF. CDR3 nucleotide sequence: TGTGCCAGCAGCCCCCTAGGGGATACGCAGTATTTT.

This clonotype has ten or more counts. The chain uses TRBV12-3 or TRBV12-4 and TRBJ1-1; no firm D call. V lost 3 bases to trimming and J lost 2 bases, with 10 bases between them. This CDR3 comprises 14 residues. The CDR3 protein is CASSFRGFNTEAFF. CDR3 sequence (DNA): TGTGCCAGCAGTTTTCGGGGTTTCAACACTGAAGCTTTCTTT.

This clonotype was observed at least ten times. The rearrangement links TRBV10-3 to TRBJ2-3; no clear D gene. V was cut by 6 bases and J by 2 bases, with 12 bases left in between. CDR3 length: 14 amino acids. CDR1 is ENHRY and CDR2 is SYGVKD in the germline V gene. The CDR3 DNA reads as TGTGCCATCAGAGGTTTGGGGTCCACAGATACGCAGTATTTT. It is translated as CAIRGLGSTDTQYF.

This clonotype ranks as medium-sized (0.01 to 0.1%). The chain carries TRBV11-2 and TRBJ2-3, with D uncertain. CDR3 length: 12 residues. V lost 5 bases and J lost 0, with 3 bases in between. CDR1 and CDR2 (germline): SGHAT, FQNNGV. CDR3 nucleotide sequence: TGTGCCAGCAGCCGGAGCACAGATACGCAGTATTTT. Its protein product is CASSRSTDTQYF.

This clonotype was counted a few times. The chain uses TRBV10-3 and TRBJ1-6; D is possibly TRBD1 (5 bases). From germline, CDR1 is ENHRY and CDR2 SYGVKD. CDR3 length equals 13 residues. V was shortened by 6 bases and J by 9 bases, with 12 bases between the two germline ends. This CDR3 is CAIRGAASSPLHF. CDR3 in DNA: TGTGCCATCAGAGGGGCGGCTTCTTCACCCCTCCACTTT.

On this clonotype itself: Possible read error: a much larger clone is one base away. DNA for the CDR3: TGTGCCAGCACTACTGTCTACGAGCAGTACGTC. Translating it yields CASTTVYEQYV. The V and J genes are TRBV2 and TRBJ2-7; D remains ambiguous. V was clipped by 7 bases and J by 3 bases, with 7 bases between them. Germline V CDR1 and CDR2: SNHLY, FYNNEI. This CDR3 has 11 amino acids.

By share of the sample, this clonotype is medium-sized. The chain employs TRBV27 and TRBJ1-1; D possibly corresponds to TRBD1 (6 bases). Germline V gene lookup returns CDR1 MNHEY and CDR2 SMNVEV (reference sequence). The germline V and J ends were trimmed by 5 bases and 1 base, with 11 bases remaining between them. The CDR3 is 14 residues long. The CDR3 reads CASSVQGPNTEAFF. The CDR3 DNA reads TGTGCCAGCAGTGTACAGGGTCCGAACACTGAAGCTTTCTTT.

This clonotype was counted ten times or more. This chain connects TRBV5-1 to TRBJ2-1; 10 positions match TRBD1. CDR1 and CDR2 (germline): SGHRS, YFSETQ. The V gene end was trimmed by 0 bases and the J gene end by 9 bases; junction bases not matched to a gene: 3. CDR3 length: 14 residues. The CDR3 nucleotides read TGCGCCAGCAGCTTGGGACAGGGGGCGAGTGAGCAGTTCTTC. This encodes CASSLGQGASEQFF.

The chain employs TRBV10-3 and TRBJ2-6; possibly TRBD1 for D (5 bases). The CDR3 covers 15 residues. V shed 7 bases and J shed 0 bases, with 10 bases lying between them. Germline lookup yields CDR1 ENHRY and CDR2 SYGVKD. In DNA, the CDR3 is TGTGCCATCACTGCGACAGCCTCTGGGGCCAACGTCCTGACTTTC. Its protein is CAITATASGANVLTF.

This clonotype was recorded at least ten times. The chain combines TRBV7-9 with TRBJ1-1; D uncertain. CDR3 length equals 11 residues. V was shortened by 6 bases and J by 6 bases, with 8 bases between the two germline ends. Germline loops: CDR1 SEHNR, CDR2 FQNEAQ (reference sequence). The CDR3 nucleotides read TGTGCCAGCAGTTTTGACTCTGAAGCTTTCTTT. This gives the protein CASSFDSEAFF.

There are many counts of this clonotype. The chain uses TRBV27 and TRBJ2-2; 10 nucleotides line up with TRBD2. CDR1 and CDR2 (germline): MNHEY, SMNVEV (reference sequence). CDR3 size: 15 residues. V lost 6 bases and J lost 3; bases outside the gene matches: 4. CDR3 nucleotides: TGTGCCAGCAGGTCTGGACTAGCGGACACCGGGGAGCTGTTTTTT. The encoded protein is CASRSGLADTGELFF.

At least ten counts were recorded for this clonotype. J is TRBJ1-1 and V is TRBV6-2 or TRBV6-3, with 10 bases that match TRBD1. This CDR3 is 17 amino acids long. The trim removed 5 bases at V and 4 bases at J, leaving 13 bases unmatched. From germline, CDR1 is MNHEY and CDR2 SVGEGT. The CDR3 loop is CASSPWGQGYSGTEAFF. The CDR3 nucleotides read TGTGCCAGCAGTCCCTGGGGACAGGGGTATTCCGGCACTGAAGCTTTCTTT.

The rearrangement uses TRBV5-1 and TRBJ1-4; the D is unclear. There are 14 residues in the CDR3. V lost 0 bases to trimming and J lost 2 bases, with 5 bases between them. The germline CDR1 and CDR2 sequences are SGHRS and YFSETQ. The CDR3 loop reads CASSLGQTNEKLFF. The CDR3 bases are TGCGCCAGCAGCTTGGGGCAGACTAATGAAAAACTGTTTTTT.

There are many counts of this clonotype. V and J are TRBV20-1 and TRBJ2-7; tentatively, D is TRBD2 (5 bases). The CDR3 totals 11 residues. The V end lost 5 bases, the J end lost 2 bases, and 7 bases lay between the germline ends. Germline V gives CDR1 DFQATT, CDR2 SNEGSKA (reference sequence). CDR3 nucleotide sequence: TGCAGTGCTGCCGGGGCCTACGAGCAGTACGTC. The encoded protein is CSAAGAYEQYV.

This clonotype appeared many times. The chain joins TRBV12-3 or TRBV12-4 to TRBJ1-5, with D hard to call. Deletions cut 6 bases from V and 5 bases from J, with 11 bases between. There are 13 residues in the CDR3. The CDR3 bases are TGTGCCAGCAGCCCTACCACGGATCAGCCCCAGCATTTT. It codes for CASSPTTDQPQHF.

This clonotype was recorded many times. The chain carries TRBV6-5 and TRBJ2-3; D is undetermined. The CDR3 contains 14 residues. CDR1 is MNHEY, CDR2 SVGAGI, per germline. V was cut by 4 bases and J by 0 bases, with 8 bases left in between. CDR3 DNA sequence: TGTGCCAGCAGTTTGTTTCAGAGCACAGATACGCAGTATTTT. Its translation: CASSLFQSTDTQYF.

Only a few counts were recorded for this clonotype. The chain recombines TRBV10-2 with TRBJ2-7, with 9 bases lining up with TRBD1. Unmatched junction bases numbered 10, after V lost 1 base and J lost 3 bases. This CDR3 is 17 amino acids long. The germline CDR1 and CDR2 sequences are WSHSY and SAAADI. The CDR3 sequence: CASSEFGIGTGIYEQYF. The CDR3 DNA reads as TGCGCCAGCAGTGAGTTTGGCATCGGGACAGGGATCTACGAGCAGTACTTC.

This clonotype is termed medium-sized. The chain joins TRBV28 to TRBJ2-3; 9 positions match TRBD2. Trimming at V came to 2 bases and at J to 0 bases, leaving 3 bases not matched to a gene. This CDR3 region has 16 residues. The V gene's germline CDR1 is MDHEN and CDR2 SYDVKM. CDR3 in amino acids: CASSLAGLASTDTQYF. In nucleotides, the CDR3 is TGTGCCAGCAGTTTAGCGGGACTAGCAAGCACAGATACGCAGTATTTT.

Judged by abundance, this clonotype is medium-sized. This chain connects TRBV28 to TRBJ2-1, with 10 bases fitting TRBD2. Germline values: CDR1 MDHEN, CDR2 SYDVKM. This CDR3 contains 13 residues. Unmatched junction bases numbered 4, after V lost 9 bases and J lost 5 bases. Written as DNA, the CDR3 is TGTGCCAGATCTAGCGGGGGAGACAATGAGCAGTTCTTC. It codes for CARSSGGDNEQFF.

This clonotype was counted ten times or more. At one end, the junction sequence differs from germline, possibly due to a read error. V and J are TRBV30 and TRBJ1-1, with 9 positions matching TRBD1. The V gene's germline CDR1 is GTSNPN and CDR2 SVGIG (reference sequence). The CDR3 is 14 amino acids. This CDR3 reads CAWKQGASNAEAFF. DNA for the CDR3: TGTGCCTGGAAACAGGGGGCTTCGAACGCTGAAGCTTTCTTT.